A selection of T cell receptor beta chains follows, all from one sample in a study of blood T cell repertoires in COVID-19. Libraries were prepared by immunoSEQ multiplex PCR; TCRdb keeps only in-frame clonotypes and omits some of them. This sample yields about 49,000 clones, of which under 90% are seen a single time; about 20% belongs to the top ten. The specimen sequenced was peripheral blood. These receptors were obtained from a woman of 80 years or more with COVID-19, enrolled during active disease. Each CDR3 is given with its conserved first and last residue. Fields, in order: V gene, J gene, CDR3 protein.

TRBV27	TRBJ2-7	CASSLARAGLNYEQYF
TRBV30	TRBJ2-2	CAWRQGMLGELFF
TRBV5-4	TRBJ1-1	CASSLGQGRMNTEAFF
TRBV30	TRBJ1-6	CAWIPGGLRSYNSPLHF
TRBV3-1/TRBV3-2	TRBJ1-1	CASSPGTLNTEAFF
TRBV5-1	TRBJ2-2	CASSLEARGNTGELFF
TRBV23-1	TRBJ2-6	CASSLMPNGGGANVLTF
TRBV27	TRBJ2-1	CASSWGGVYNEQFF
TRBV18	TRBJ1-4	CASSSNRAGLNEKLFF
TRBV7-3	TRBJ2-2	CASRGDSGDTGELFF
TRBV29-1	TRBJ2-2	CSVESGLFSGELFF
TRBV5-6	TRBJ2-7	CASSREDGYEQYF
TRBV7-7	TRBJ2-5	CASSSSGAGETQYF
TRBV7-6	TRBJ2-3	CASSRVAGPTDTQYF
TRBV19	TRBJ2-7	CASSIGTGAHEQYF
TRBV27	TRBJ1-2	CASSLYRGNYGYTF
TRBV20-1	TRBJ2-4	CRGSGGGNIQYF
TRBV6-4	TRBJ2-2	CASKKTSGSTGELFF
TRBV5-1	TRBJ1-3	CASSLALLSSGNTIYF
TRBV9	TRBJ1-4	CASSVEAGGEKLFF
TRBV7-8	TRBJ2-6	CASSLQTGYSGANVLTF